Listed below are T cell receptor beta chains from one sample, sequenced in a study of blood T cell repertoires in COVID-19. TCRdb's table, derived via immunoSEQ multiplex PCR, lists solely in-frame clones and lacks some. The sample carries about 150,000 clones, roughly 83% recorded once. The sample taken for sequencing was peripheral blood. These TCRs come from a woman in her sixties or seventies with COVID-19, enrolled during active disease. The conserved cysteine and the conserved F or W are not part of the CDR3 here. Some rows have no size entry. The others give once, few or many, or a class for an expanded clone.

V gene	CDR3 length	J gene	clone size	CDR3 protein
TRBV15	13	TRBJ1-2	NA	ATSRELGRGTGYT
TRBV7-3	11	TRBJ1-1	few	ASSFTGGTEAF
TRBV2	12	TRBJ1-2	NA	ASSEAPGMLGYT
TRBV9	13	TRBJ1-4	NA	ASSPGTGPNEKLF
TRBV27	14	TRBJ1-5	NA	ASSLTWTGGYQPQH
TRBV5-1	14	TRBJ1-2	NA	ASSVLTGTGGSGYT
TRBV6-6	14	TRBJ1-5	NA	ASSYSGQGVNQPQH
TRBV5-1	12	TRBJ1-2	NA	ASSYYRDRGSYT
TRBV6-5	11	TRBJ1-1	NA	ASSSMGRTEAF
TRBV19	12	TRBJ2-5	NA	ASSIGDRGETQY
TRBV10-3	13	TRBJ2-1	NA	AISAGTSDSDEQF
TRBV6-4	13	TRBJ1-2	few	ASSDSGQKADGYT
TRBV5-8	13	TRBJ2-1	NA	ASSWDRQGGNEQF
TRBV6-5	13	TRBJ2-7	NA	ASSYSSRAPGEQY
TRBV6-5	10	TRBJ1-2	NA	ASRQGATGYT
TRBV6-5	10	TRBJ1-2	many	ASSQVPGGYT
TRBV11-3	11	TRBJ2-3	NA	ASSPFSTDTQY
TRBV2	13	TRBJ1-1	NA	ASRGQGTGNTEAF
TRBV2	15	TRBJ2-7	NA	ASSEMTAGGGWYEQY
TRBV19	12	TRBJ1-5	NA	ASRDTILNQPQH
TRBV7-9	12	TRBJ1-6	NA	ASSRDRNNSPLH
TRBV27	14	TRBJ1-1	NA	ASIRAGTFLNTEAF
TRBV4-1	14	TRBJ2-7	NA	ASSQGSTDLRYEQY
TRBV5-1	13	TRBJ2-5	once	ASTQGLGFQETQY
TRBV6-2/TRBV6-3	12	TRBJ1-4	NA	ASSYSGGEGKLF
TRBV9	16	TRBJ2-2	NA	ASSVGLAGGGETGELF